This T cell receptor beta chain is drawn from a study of cytomegalovirus exposure and HLA in healthy donors. The study ran its PCR with 60 Vbeta and 13 Jbeta primers. Assay: immunoSEQ multiplex PCR; the TCRdb copy retains only in-frame clones and omits some. There are about 160,000 clones in the sample; nearly 80% occur only once, and approximately 0.89% lies in the top ten. Germline V gene data show CDR1 as ENHRY and CDR2 as SYGVKD. The CDR3 runs 16 residues. Deletions cut 10 bases from V and 8 bases from J, with 29 bases between. The V and J genes are TRBV10-3 and TRBJ1-2, with a tentative D call TRBD1 (6 bases). This clonotype originated in a woman in her forties or fifties in good health and CMV-seropositive. Source material: PBMCs. In DNA, the CDR3 is TGTGCCAGTAATCCAGGGGTGACGCAGCCTCTATACGGCTACACCTTC. Translation: CASNPGVTQPLYGYTF.